This paragraph covers one T cell receptor beta chain sequence. This clonotype was observed at least ten times. Its antigen has not been determined. No much larger clone exists at a distance of one base, and base qualities are not known. Spanning cysteine to phenylalanine, the CDR3 consists of 12 amino acids. Here the CDR3 DNA is all that survives: 36 bases in frame from base 1. Per the germline V gene, MDHEN is the CDR1 and SYDVKM is the CDR2. V is reduced by 5 bases and J by 5 bases, leaving a spacing of 10 bases between them. The sample belongs to a study of low-dose radiotherapy and immunotherapy resistance in tumors (dated by TCRdb to the early 2020s). General notes on the study: Patients in Cohort 1 were given 0.5 Gy per fraction every 2 weeks, and the prescribed total PTV dose was 6.5 Gy. For Cohort 2, the dose was 1 Gy per fraction given every two weeks, adding up to 13 Gy in total across 26 weeks. Patients were given nivolumab as a 240 mg flat dose every two weeks and ipilimumab at 1 mg/kg every six weeks, with both drugs delivered intravenously. Cyclophosphamide 200 mg/m2 was given intravenously every two weeks, one day before each radiation and immunotherapy administration. Patients took aspirin 300 mg orally once daily for four cycles, starting on cycle 1 day 1. First-strand cDNA was synthesized with Superscript III and a set of TRAV- and TRBV-specific primers, covering both TCRalpha and TCRbeta chains. Randomization of trial participants into treatment groups was not performed. The translational analysis covered eight patients: three from the first dose cohort and the first five from the second dose cohort.

Sequencing was performed on an Illumina HiSeq 2500. TCRs were amplified for about 22 PCR cycles with Phusion, using a constant-region primer paired with the adapter attached to the V primers. Isolated mRNA was amplified with the MessageAmp II aRNA Amplification Kit, using a roughly 15-hour in vitro transcription at 37°C. The Dynabeads mRNA DIRECT Purification Kit was used to isolate mRNA for TCR sequencing. Indexed Illumina adapters were added in a second Phusion PCR of 20 to 25 cycles, and the PCR products were purified with AMPure XP beads. Under the source paper's analysis protocol: Custom Perl scripts were used to pool TCR sequences that encoded the same protein, to remove out-of-frame sequences, and to calculate the abundance of each clonotype. TCR sequences supported by only a single read were excluded from analysis. Among the metrics used to describe the repertoires were Shannon entropy, Gini index, clonality, richness, and the frequency of TCRs shared between repertoires. TCRdb reanalyzed the raw reads on its own, using fastp at Q25 for trimming and MiXCR for clone calling, and kept in-frame beta chains. Each CDR3 protein appears once, grouped with its most common genes and DNA. The V and J calls were not made by the authors but by TCRdb's processing. For this sample the table gives 40,000 to 65,000 distinct CDR3 sequences, of which 33% were detected only once. Together, the top ten hold less than 9.5% of the sample.

The sample's time point, from its label and the paper: after trial treatment. The treatment or condition tag for this specimen amounts to: LDRT plus nivolumab, ipilimumab, low-dose cyclophosphamide and aspirin (RACIN trial). Donors were enrolled in RACIN, a single-arm phase I dose-escalation trial combining nivolumab, ipilimumab, aspirin, low-dose cyclophosphamide and low-dose radiotherapy. Patients were eligible if they had advanced solid tumors that were TIL-negative. The sequencing here drew on PBMCs, taken after low-dose radiotherapy plus immunotherapy. The chain uses TRBV28 and TRBJ2-7, with no D gene named confidently. This TCR was sampled from a male donor with rectosigmoid adenocarcinoma. The CDR3 region reads CASSLSIHEQYF. The bases are TGTGCCAGCAGTCTCTCGATACACGAGCAGTACTTC.